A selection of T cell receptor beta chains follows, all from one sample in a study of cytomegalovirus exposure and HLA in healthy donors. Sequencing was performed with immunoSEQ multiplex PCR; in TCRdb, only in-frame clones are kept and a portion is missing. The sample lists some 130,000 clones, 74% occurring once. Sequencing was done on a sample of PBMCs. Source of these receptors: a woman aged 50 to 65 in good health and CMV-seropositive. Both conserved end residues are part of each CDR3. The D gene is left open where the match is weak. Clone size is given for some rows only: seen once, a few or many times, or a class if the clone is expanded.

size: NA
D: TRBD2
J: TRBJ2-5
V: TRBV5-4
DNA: TGTGCCAGCAGCTTGGGGGGACTACGCCAAGAGACCCAGTACTTC
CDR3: CASSLGGLRQETQYF

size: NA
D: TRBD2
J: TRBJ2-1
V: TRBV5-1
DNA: TGCGCCAGCAGCGACGGGAGGTCCGGGAATGAGCAGTTCTTC
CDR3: CASSDGRSGNEQFF

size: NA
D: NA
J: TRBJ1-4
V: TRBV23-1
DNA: TGCGCCAGCAGTCAATCCCGGGGTCGCGAAAAACTGTTTTTT
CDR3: CASSQSRGREKLFF

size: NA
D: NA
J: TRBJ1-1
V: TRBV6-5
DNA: TGTGCCAGCAGGCAGGGGATATCGGCCACTGAAGCTTTCTTT
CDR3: CASRQGISATEAFF

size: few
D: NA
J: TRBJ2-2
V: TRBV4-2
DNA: TGTGCCAGCAGCCAAGACCCAACAGGAACCGGGGAGCTGTTTTTT
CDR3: CASSQDPTGTGELFF

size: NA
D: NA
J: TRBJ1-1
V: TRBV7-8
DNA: TGTGCCAGCAGCTGGACAAGTATGAACACTGAAGCTTTCTTT
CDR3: CASSWTSMNTEAFF

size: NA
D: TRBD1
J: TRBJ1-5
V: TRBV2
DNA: TGTCCCAGCAGGGGGGTTACAGGGGGCAATCAGCCCCAGCATTTT
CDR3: CPSRGVTGGNQPQHF

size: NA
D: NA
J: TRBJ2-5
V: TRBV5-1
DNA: TGCGCCAGCAAACCAGCGGACTCCCAAGAGACCCAGTACTTC
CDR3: CASKPADSQETQYF

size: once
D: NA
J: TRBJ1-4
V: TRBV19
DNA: TGTGCCAGTAGTATAAGCGGGCTGACGAGTGAAAAACTGTTTTTT
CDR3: CASSISGLTSEKLFF

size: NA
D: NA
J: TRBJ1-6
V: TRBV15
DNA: TGTGCCACCAGCAGAGTTCAGGGAGGCAAAAGCTCCTATAATTCACCCCTCCACTTT
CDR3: CATSRVQGGKSSYNSPLHF

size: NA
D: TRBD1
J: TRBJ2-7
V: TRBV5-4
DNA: TGTGCCAGCAGCCTCCCGGGACAGGGGGCGAACGAGCAGTACTTC
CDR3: CASSLPGQGANEQYF

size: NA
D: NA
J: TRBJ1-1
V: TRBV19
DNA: TGTGCCAGTATGGCGGGGAACACTGAAGCTTTCTTT
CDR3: CASMAGNTEAFF

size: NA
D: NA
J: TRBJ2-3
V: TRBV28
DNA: TGTGCCAGCAAGTCTAGGGATACGCAGTATTTT
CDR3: CASKSRDTQYF

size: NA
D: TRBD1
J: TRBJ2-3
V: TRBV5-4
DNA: TGTGCCAGCAGGGGGGACAGGGGATTAGTGGATACGCAGTATTTT
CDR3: CASRGDRGLVDTQYF

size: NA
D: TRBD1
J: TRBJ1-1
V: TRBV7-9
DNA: TGTGCCAGCAGCCGCCTCGGACAGGGTTCAAAGGACACTGAAGCTTTCTTT
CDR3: CASSRLGQGSKDTEAFF

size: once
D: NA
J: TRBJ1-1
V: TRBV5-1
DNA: TGCGCCACCATCCAGGACCCGGGGGGCACTGAAGCTTTCTTT
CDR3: CATIQDPGGTEAFF

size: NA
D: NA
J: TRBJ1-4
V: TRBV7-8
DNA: TGTGCCAGCAGCTTCGCAGGGTCAACTAATGAAAAACTGTTTTTT
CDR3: CASSFAGSTNEKLFF

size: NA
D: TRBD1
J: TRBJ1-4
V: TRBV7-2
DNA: TGTGCCAGCAGCTCCTCGACAGGGGGCCCAACTAATGAAAAACTGTTTTTT
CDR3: CASSSSTGGPTNEKLFF

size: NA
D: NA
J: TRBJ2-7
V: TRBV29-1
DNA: TGCAGCGTTGAGTCAGGGGCCGAGCAGTACTTC
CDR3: CSVESGAEQYF

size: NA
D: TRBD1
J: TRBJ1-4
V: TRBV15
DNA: TGTGCCACCAGCATCGACAGGGGAAATGAAAAACTGTTTTTT
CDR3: CATSIDRGNEKLFF

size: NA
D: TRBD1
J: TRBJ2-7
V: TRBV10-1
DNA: TGCGCCAGCAGTGAGTCGTCGGGGACAGGGTACGAGCAGTACTTC
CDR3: CASSESSGTGYEQYF

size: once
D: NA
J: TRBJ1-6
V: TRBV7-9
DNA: TGTGCCAGCAGCTCCACGACTCAGAATTCACCCCTCCACTTT
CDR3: CASSSTTQNSPLHF

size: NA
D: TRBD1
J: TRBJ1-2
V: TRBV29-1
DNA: TGCAGCGTTGAAGAGTCAGGGGGGGGCTACACCTTC
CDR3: CSVEESGGGYTF

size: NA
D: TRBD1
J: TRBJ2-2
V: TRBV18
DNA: TGTGCCAGCTCACCACCTCAGGGGGCCACCGGGGAGCTGTTTTTT
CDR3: CASSPPQGATGELFF

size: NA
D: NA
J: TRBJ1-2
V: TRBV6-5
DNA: TGTGCCAGCAGTTACTCCCCAGGGCCCTATGGCTACCCCTTC
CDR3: CASSYSPGPYGYPF

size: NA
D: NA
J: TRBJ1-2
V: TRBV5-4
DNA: TGTGCCAGCAGCTTGGTGGCGGCAGAGTATGGCTACACCTTC
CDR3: CASSLVAAEYGYTF

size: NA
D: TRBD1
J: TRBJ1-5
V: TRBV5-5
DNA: TGTGCCAGCAGCTACCGGGACAGGGATGAGCCCCAGCATTTT
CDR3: CASSYRDRDEPQHF

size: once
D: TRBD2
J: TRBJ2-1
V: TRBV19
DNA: TGTGCCAGTAGTCAACTAGCGGGGGGTTGGGGTGAGCAGTTCTTC
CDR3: CASSQLAGGWGEQFF

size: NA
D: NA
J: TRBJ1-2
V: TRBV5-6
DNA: TGTGCCAGCAGCCCTCAGGGATGGTACTATGGCTACACCTTC
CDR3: CASSPQGWYYGYTF

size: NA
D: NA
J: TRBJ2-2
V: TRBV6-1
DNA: TGTGCCAGCAGTCAGACAGGTCCCGGGGAGCTGTTTTTT
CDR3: CASSQTGPGELFF

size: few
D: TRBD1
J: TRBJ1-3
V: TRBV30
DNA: TGTGCCGGAGGGACAGACTCTGGAAACACCATATATTTT
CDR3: CAGGTDSGNTIYF

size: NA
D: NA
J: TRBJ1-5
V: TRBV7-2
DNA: TGTGCCAGCAGCCCAGGACCGAGGGATCAGCCCCAGCATTTT
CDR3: CASSPGPRDQPQHF

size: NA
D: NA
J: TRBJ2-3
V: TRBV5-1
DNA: TGCGCCAGCAGCTTGGGGGGGCGGACAGATACGCAGTATTTT
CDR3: CASSLGGRTDTQYF

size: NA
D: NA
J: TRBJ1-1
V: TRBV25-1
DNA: TGTGCCAGCAGTGTAAGCGGTCGGGGAAGCCCGAACACTGAAGCTTTCTTT
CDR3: CASSVSGRGSPNTEAFF

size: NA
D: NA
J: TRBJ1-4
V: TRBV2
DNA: TGTGCCAGCAGCGACATGGTAGAGGAAAAACTGTTTTTT
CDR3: CASSDMVEEKLFF

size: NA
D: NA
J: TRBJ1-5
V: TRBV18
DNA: TGTGCCAGCTCCGAGGGGGGGGGCGATCAGCCCCAGCATTTT
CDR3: CASSEGGGDQPQHF